A selection of T cell receptor beta chains follows, all from one sample in a study of regulatory T cells in long-lasting Graves disease. TCRdb reprocessed the multiplex PCR reads with MiXCR, giving one entry per CDR3 protein. The data show about 440,000 distinct CDR3 sequences, 16% seen once. The sample was also reused in another study, on T cells in Graves' hyperthyroidism and ophthalmopathy.

This sample comprised peripheral blood mononuclear cells (PBMCs), obtained at new diagnosis, from a patient treated with antithyroid drugs. The receptors derive from a woman under 30 with Graves disease. CDR3s include the opening cysteine and the closing phenylalanine or tryptophan. The D gene is left open where the match is weak. Some rows have no size entry. The others give once, few or many, or a class for an expanded clone.

DNA: TGTGCCAGCAGTGATCGGACGGCTCGCGGGACAGATACGCAGTATTTT
CDR3: CASSDRTARGTDTQYF
size: .
V: TRBV25-1
J: TRBJ2-3
D: .

DNA: TGTGCCAGCAGGAAGACAGGGGGCGGTAAGACAGATACGCAGTATTTT
CDR3: CASRKTGGGKTDTQYF
size: many
V: TRBV2
J: TRBJ2-3
D: TRBD1

DNA: TGTGCCAGCAGCGAACTCGAGGGGTCTCCCTCCTACGAGCAGTACTTC
CDR3: CASSELEGSPSYEQYF
size: many
V: TRBV6-1
J: TRBJ2-7
D: .

DNA: TGTGCCAGCAGCTTAGAGACGGGGTCTGAACCCTTGAACACTGAAGCTTTCTTT
CDR3: CASSLETGSEPLNTEAFF
size: .
V: TRBV7-9
J: TRBJ1-1
D: .

DNA: TGCGCCAGCAGCTTAGGGACAGGGGAAACCTACGAGCAGTACTTC
CDR3: CASSLGTGETYEQYF
size: .
V: TRBV5-1
J: TRBJ2-7
D: TRBD1

DNA: TGTGCCAGCAGCTTAGAAGGGCTCCAGATACACTATGGCTACACCTTC
CDR3: CASSLEGLQIHYGYTF
size: few
V: TRBV7-3
J: TRBJ1-2
D: .

DNA: TGTGCCAGCACTCTACCCGGGGTAGATACGCAGTATTTT
CDR3: CASTLPGVDTQYF
size: many
V: TRBV28
J: TRBJ2-3
D: .

DNA: TGCAGCGTTGCCGGGCCGGCCGGCGAGCTGTTTTTT
CDR3: CSVAGPAGELFF
size: .
V: TRBV29-1
J: TRBJ2-2
D: .

DNA: TGTGCCACCAGTGGGTCGGGAGGATCCTACAATGAGCAGTTCTTC
CDR3: CATSGSGGSYNEQFF
size: few
V: TRBV24-1
J: TRBJ2-1
D: TRBD2

DNA: TGTGCCAGCAGCTCAGACAGGGGGTCAGAAGCTTTCTTT
CDR3: CASSSDRGSEAFF
size: .
V: TRBV9
J: TRBJ1-1
D: TRBD1

DNA: TGTGCCAGCAGTTACTCGGTAGGGCTCAACACCGGGGAGCTGTTTTTT
CDR3: CASSYSVGLNTGELFF
size: .
V: TRBV6-5
J: TRBJ2-2
D: .

DNA: TGTGCCAGCAGTTACTCACTAGCGGGAGGGCCAGATACGCAGTATTTT
CDR3: CASSYSLAGGPDTQYF
size: few
V: TRBV10-3
J: TRBJ2-3
D: TRBD2

DNA: TGCAGTGCCAACAGGGACAGCCTAGGGGCTGGAAACACCATATATTTT
CDR3: CSANRDSLGAGNTIYF
size: few
V: TRBV20-1
J: TRBJ1-3
D: TRBD1

DNA: TGCAGTGCTAGGCGCTTGAGCTCCTACAATGAGCAGTTCTTC
CDR3: CSARRLSSYNEQFF
size: many
V: TRBV20-1
J: TRBJ2-1
D: .

DNA: TGTGCCAGCAGTGATGCGGCGGGACTAGCGGGAGGGCCTTTGGAGACCCAGTACTTC
CDR3: CASSDAAGLAGGPLETQYF
size: many
V: TRBV2
J: TRBJ2-5
D: TRBD2

DNA: TGTGCCAGCAGCGTAGACAGCGGGAGTAATGACGGGGAGCTGTTTTTT
CDR3: CASSVDSGSNDGELFF
size: many
V: TRBV9
J: TRBJ2-2
D: TRBD2

DNA: TGTGCCAGCAGCCCCTTGACCATTGATGAAGCTTTCTTT
CDR3: CASSPLTIDEAFF
size: .
V: TRBV7-2
J: TRBJ1-1
D: .

DNA: TGTGCCAGCAGCTTATCCTTCGGGGCCACAACCTACGAGCAGTACTTC
CDR3: CASSLSFGATTYEQYF
size: .
V: TRBV7-9
J: TRBJ2-7
D: .

DNA: TGTGCCAGCAGTTGGGGTGGGTTGCCGACAGATACGCAGTATTTT
CDR3: CASSWGGLPTDTQYF
size: .
V: TRBV27
J: TRBJ2-3
D: .

DNA: TGTGCCATCAGTGAGTCGACATCCGAGAACACTGAAGCTTTCTTT
CDR3: CAISESTSENTEAFF
size: once
V: TRBV10-3
J: TRBJ1-1
D: .